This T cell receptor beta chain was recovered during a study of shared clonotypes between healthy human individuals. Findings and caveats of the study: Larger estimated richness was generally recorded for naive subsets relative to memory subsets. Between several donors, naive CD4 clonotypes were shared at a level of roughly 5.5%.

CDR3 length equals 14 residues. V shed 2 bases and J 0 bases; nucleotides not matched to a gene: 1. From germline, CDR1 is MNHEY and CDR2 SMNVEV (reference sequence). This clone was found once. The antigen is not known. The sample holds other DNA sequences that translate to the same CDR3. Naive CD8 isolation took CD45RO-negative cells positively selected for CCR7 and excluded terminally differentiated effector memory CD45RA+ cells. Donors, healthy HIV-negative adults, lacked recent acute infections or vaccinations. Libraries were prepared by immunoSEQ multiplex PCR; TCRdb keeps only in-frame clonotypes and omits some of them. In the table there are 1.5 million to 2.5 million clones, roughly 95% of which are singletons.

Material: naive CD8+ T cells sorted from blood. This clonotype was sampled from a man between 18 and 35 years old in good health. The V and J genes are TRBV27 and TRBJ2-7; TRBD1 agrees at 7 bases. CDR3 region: CASSLGTASYEQYF. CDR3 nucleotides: TGTGCCAGCAGTTTAGGGACAGCCTCCTACGAGCAGTACTTC.